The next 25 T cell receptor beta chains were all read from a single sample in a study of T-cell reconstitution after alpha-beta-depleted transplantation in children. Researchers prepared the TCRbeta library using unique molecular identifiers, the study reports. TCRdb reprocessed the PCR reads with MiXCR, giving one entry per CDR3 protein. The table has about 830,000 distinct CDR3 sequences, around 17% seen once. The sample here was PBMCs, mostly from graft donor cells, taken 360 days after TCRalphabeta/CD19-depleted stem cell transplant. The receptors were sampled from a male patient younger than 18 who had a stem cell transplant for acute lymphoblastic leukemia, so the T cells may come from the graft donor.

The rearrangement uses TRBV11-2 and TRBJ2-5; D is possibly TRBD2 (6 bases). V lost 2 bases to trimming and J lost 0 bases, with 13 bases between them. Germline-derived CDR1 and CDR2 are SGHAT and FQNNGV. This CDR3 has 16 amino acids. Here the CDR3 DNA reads TGTGCCAGCAGCTTATTGGCGGGACGGAACCAAGAGACCCAGTACTTC. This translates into CASSLLAGRNQETQYF. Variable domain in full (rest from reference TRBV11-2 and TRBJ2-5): EAGVAQSPRYKIIEKRQSVAFWCNPISGHATLYWYQQILGQGPKLLIQFQNNGVVDDSQLPKDRFSAERLKGVDSTLKIQPAKLEDSAVYLCASSLLAGRNQETQYFGPGTRLLVL.

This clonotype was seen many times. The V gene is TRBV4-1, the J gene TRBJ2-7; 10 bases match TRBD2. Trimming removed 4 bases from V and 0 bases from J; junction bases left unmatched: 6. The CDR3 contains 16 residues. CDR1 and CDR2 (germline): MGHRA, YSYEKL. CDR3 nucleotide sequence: TGCGCCAGCAGCCCCTGGACTAGCGGTAGCTCCTACGAGCAGTACTTC. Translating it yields CASSPWTSGSSYEQYF.

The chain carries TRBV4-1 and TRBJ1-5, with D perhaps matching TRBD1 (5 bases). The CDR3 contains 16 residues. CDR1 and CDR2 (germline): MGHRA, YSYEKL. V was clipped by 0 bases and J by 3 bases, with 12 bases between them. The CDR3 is CASSQEGGTLNQPQHF. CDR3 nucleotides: TGCGCCAGCAGCCAAGAGGGGGGGACCCTCAATCAGCCCCAGCATTTT.

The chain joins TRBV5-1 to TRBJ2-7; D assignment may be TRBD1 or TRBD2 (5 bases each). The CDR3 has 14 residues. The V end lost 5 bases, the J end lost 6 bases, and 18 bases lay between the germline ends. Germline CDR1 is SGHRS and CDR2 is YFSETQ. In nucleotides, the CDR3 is TGCGCCAGCAGTCCGGGACGGGGATTTTCCGAGCAGTACTTC. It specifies CASSPGRGFSEQYF.

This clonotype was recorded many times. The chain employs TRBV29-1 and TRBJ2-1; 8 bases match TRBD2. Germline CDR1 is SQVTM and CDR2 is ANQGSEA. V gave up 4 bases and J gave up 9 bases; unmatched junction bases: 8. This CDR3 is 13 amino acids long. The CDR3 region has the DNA TGCAGCGTTGCGGGAGGGCCTGTGACTGAGCAGTTCTTC. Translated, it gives CSVAGGPVTEQFF.

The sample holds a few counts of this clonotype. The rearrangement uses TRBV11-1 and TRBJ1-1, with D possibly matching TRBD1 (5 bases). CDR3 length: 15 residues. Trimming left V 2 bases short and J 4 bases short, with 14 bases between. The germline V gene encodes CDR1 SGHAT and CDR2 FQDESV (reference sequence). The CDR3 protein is CASSLPLGVATEAFF. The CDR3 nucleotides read TGTGCCAGCAGCTTACCATTAGGGGTGGCCACTGAAGCTTTCTTT. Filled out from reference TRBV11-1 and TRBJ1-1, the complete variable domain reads EAEVAQSPRYKITEKSQAVAFWCDPISGHATLYWYRQILGQGPELLVQFQDESVVDDSQLPKDRFSAERLKGVDSTLKIQPAELGDSAMYLCASSLPLGVATEAFFGQGTRLTVV.

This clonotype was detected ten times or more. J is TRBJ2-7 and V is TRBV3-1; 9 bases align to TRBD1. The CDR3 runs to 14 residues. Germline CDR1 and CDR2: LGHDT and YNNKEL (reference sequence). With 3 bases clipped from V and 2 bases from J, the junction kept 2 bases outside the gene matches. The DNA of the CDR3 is TGTGCCAGCAGCCAGGACAGGGGAGCCTACGAGCAGTACTTC. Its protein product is CASSQDRGAYEQYF.

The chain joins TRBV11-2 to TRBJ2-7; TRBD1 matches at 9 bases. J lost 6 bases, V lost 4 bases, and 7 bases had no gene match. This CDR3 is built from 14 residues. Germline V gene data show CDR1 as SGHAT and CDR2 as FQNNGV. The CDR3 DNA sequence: TGTGCCAGCAGCTCAAACAGGGGGCGAGGCGAGCAGTACTTC. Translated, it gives CASSSNRGRGEQYF.

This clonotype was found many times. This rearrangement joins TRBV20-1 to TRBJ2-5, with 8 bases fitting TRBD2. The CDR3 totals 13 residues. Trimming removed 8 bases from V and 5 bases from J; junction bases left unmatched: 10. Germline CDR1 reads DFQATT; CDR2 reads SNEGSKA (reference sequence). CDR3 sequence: CSSWTSLTETQYF. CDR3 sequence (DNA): TGCAGTTCCTGGACTAGCTTAACGGAGACCCAGTACTTC.

The CDR3 is CSARDYREAGIYNEQFF. Written as DNA, the CDR3 is TGCAGTGCTAGAGATTATAGGGAAGCGGGAATATACAATGAGCAGTTCTTC. V usage is TRBV20-1 and J usage is TRBJ2-1, with 7 bases lining up with TRBD2. From germline, CDR1 is DFQATT and CDR2 SNEGSKA (reference sequence). The CDR3 extends over 17 amino acids. Trimming at V came to 0 bases and at J to 4 bases, leaving 12 bases not matched to a gene.

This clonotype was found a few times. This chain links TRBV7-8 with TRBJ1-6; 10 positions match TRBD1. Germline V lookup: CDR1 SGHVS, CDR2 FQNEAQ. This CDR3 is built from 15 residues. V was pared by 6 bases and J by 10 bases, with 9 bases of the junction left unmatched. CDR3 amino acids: CASRAPGTGVSPLHF. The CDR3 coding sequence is TGTGCCAGCAGAGCTCCAGGGACAGGGGTCTCACCCCTCCACTTT. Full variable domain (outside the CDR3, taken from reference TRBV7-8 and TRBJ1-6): GAGVSQSPRYKVAKRGQDVALRCDPISGHVSLFWYQQALGQGPEFLTYFQNEAQLDKSGLPSDRFFAERPEGSVSTLKIQRTQQEDSAVYLCASRAPGTGVSPLHFGNGTRLTVT.

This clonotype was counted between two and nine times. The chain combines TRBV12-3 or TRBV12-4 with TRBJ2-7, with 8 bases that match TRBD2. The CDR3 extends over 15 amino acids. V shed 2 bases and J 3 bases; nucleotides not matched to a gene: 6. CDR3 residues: CASSLFVAGNYEQYF. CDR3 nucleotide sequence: TGTGCCAGCAGTTTATTTGTAGCGGGGAACTACGAGCAGTACTTC.

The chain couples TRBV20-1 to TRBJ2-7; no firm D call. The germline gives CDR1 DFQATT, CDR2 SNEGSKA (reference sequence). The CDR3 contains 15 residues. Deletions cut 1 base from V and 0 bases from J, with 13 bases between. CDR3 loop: CSARGGGRSSYEQYF. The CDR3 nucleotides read TGCAGTGCTAGAGGAGGCGGCAGAAGCTCCTACGAGCAGTACTTC.

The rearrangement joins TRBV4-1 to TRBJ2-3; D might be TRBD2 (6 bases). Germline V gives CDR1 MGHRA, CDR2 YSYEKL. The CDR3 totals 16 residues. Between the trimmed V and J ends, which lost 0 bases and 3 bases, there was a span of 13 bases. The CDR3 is CASSQEGSGWTDTQYF. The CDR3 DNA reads TGCGCCAGCAGCCAAGAGGGTAGCGGTTGGACAGATACGCAGTATTTT.

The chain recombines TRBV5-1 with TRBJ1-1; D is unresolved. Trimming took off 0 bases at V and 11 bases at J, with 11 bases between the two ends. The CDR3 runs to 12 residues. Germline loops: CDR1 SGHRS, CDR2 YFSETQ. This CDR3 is CASSLEGLRAFF. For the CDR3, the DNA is TGCGCCAGCAGCTTGGAAGGGTTGAGGGCTTTCTTT.

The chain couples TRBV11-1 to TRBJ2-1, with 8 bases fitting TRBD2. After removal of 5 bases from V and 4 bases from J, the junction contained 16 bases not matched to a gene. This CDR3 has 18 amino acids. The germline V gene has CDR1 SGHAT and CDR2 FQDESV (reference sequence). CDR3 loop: CASSPPLSGRTVYNEQFF. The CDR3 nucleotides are TGTGCCAGCAGCCCCCCTCTAAGCGGGAGAACGGTGTACAATGAGCAGTTCTTC.

The CDR3 reads CASSGTSGLTYEQYF. The CDR3 DNA reads TGTGCCAGCAGCGGGACTAGCGGGCTGACCTACGAGCAGTACTTC. The V call is TRBV13, the J call TRBJ2-7, with 12 bases aligning to TRBD2. Losses at the gene ends were 5 bases for V and 2 bases for J; bases not matched to a gene: 4. The CDR3 contains 15 residues. The germline CDR1 and CDR2 sequences are PRHDT and FYEKMQ (reference sequence).

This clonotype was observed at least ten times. CDR3 sequence: CSAFGTYEQYF. The DNA for the CDR3 is TGCAGCGCCTTTGGGACCTACGAGCAGTACTTC. V is TRBV29-1 and J is TRBJ2-7; no definite D call. Trimming stripped 7 bases from V and 2 bases from J, with 9 bases between. The V gene's germline CDR1 is SQVTM and CDR2 ANQGSEA. The CDR3 contains 11 residues.

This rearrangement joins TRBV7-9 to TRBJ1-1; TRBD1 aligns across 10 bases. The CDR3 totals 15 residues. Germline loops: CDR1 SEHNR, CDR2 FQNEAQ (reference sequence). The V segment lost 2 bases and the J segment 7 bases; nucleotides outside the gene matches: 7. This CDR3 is CASSLPTDRGSEAFF. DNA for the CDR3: TGTGCCAGCAGCTTACCTACGGACAGGGGGAGTGAAGCTTTCTTT.

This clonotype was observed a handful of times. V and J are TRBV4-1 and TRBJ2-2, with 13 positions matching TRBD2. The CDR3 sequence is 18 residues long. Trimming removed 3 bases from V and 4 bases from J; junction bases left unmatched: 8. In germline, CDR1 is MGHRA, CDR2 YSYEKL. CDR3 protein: CASSHQGLAGSITGELFF. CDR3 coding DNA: TGCGCCAGCAGCCACCAGGGACTAGCGGGAAGTATCACCGGGGAGCTGTTTTTT.

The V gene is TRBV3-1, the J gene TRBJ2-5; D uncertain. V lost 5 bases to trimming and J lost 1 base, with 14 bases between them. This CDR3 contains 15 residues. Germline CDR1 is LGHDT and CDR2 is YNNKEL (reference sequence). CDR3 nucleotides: TGTGCCAGCAGCTTCCTCCGGACGGTCCAAGAGACCCAGTACTTC. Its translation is CASSFLRTVQETQYF.

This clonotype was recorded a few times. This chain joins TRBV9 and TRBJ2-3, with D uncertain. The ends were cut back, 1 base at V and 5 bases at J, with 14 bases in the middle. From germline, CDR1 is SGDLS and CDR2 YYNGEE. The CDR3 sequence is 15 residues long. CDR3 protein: CASSVKARAIDTQYF. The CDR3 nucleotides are TGTGCCAGCAGCGTAAAAGCCCGGGCAATAGATACGCAGTATTTT.

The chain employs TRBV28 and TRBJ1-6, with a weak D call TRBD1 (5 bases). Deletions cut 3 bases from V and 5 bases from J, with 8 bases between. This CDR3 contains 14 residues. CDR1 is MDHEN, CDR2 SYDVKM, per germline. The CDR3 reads CASSFGTHNSPLHF. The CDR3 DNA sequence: TGTGCCAGCAGTTTTGGGACCCATAATTCACCCCTCCACTTT.

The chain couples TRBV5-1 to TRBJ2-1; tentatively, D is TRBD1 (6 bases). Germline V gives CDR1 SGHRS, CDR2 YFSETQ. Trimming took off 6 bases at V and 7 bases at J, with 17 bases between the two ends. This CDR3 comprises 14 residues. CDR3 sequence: CASKGVTSGNEQFF. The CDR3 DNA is TGCGCCAGCAAGGGGGTAACGTCGGGTAATGAGCAGTTCTTC.

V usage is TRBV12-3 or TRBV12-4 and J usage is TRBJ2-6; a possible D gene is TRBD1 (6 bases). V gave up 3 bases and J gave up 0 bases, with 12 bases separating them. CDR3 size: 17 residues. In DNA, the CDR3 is TGTGCCAGCAGTTTCCGAGGACAGACCTCTGGGGCCAACGTCCTGACTTTC. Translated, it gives CASSFRGQTSGANVLTF.